These T cell receptor beta chains were read from a single sample in a study of CD8+ T cells in alopecia areata. The protocol was immunoSEQ multiplex PCR, while the TCRdb copy is restricted to in-frame clones and leaves out a portion. The data show 160,000 or so clones, 65% to 75% seen once. The sample was CD8+ T cells sorted from blood, taken at week 0. The receptors shown here come from a human donor with alopecia areata. The CDR3 runs from the conserved cysteine through the conserved F or W. Each record gives: V gene, clone size, J gene, D gene, CDR3 protein, CDR3 DNA. A D gene is named only where the DNA matches it firmly. The size entry is marked missing in some rows and otherwise reads once, few, many or a size class.

>TRBV5-1|-|TRBJ2-1|TRBD2
CASSLSTSGSSSYNEQFF
TGCGCCAGCAGCTTATCGACTAGCGGGTCGAGCTCCTACAATGAGCAGTTCTTC
>TRBV7-8|-|TRBJ2-3|TRBD2
CASSPRTSGVSTDTQYF
TGTGCCAGCAGCCCACGGACTAGCGGGGTATCCACAGATACGCAGTATTTT
>TRBV30|-|TRBJ2-1|-
CAWEQSNEQFF
TGTGCCTGGGAACAGAGCAATGAGCAGTTCTTC
>TRBV18|-|TRBJ2-1|-
CASSPEGRPNEQFF
TGTGCCAGCTCACCAGAGGGCAGACCCAATGAGCAGTTCTTC
>TRBV7-6|-|TRBJ1-2|TRBD1
CASSSGTDYGYTF
TGTGCCAGCAGCTCCGGGACAGACTATGGCTACACCTTC
>TRBV30|-|TRBJ1-6|TRBD1
CAWRPDRGSSPLHF
TGTGCCTGGAGACCCGACAGGGGCTCTTCACCCCTCCACTTT
>TRBV27|-|TRBJ2-1|TRBD2
CASSLAAGGDEQFF
TGTGCCAGCAGTTTAGCGGCGGGGGGGGACGAGCAGTTCTTC
>TRBV6-5|-|TRBJ1-2|TRBD1
CASSYVAGGAGYGYTF
TGTGCCAGCAGTTACGTCGCAGGGGGCGCTGGCTATGGCTACACCTTC
>TRBV15|-|TRBJ1-2|-
CATSSAKGYTF
TGTGCCACCAGCAGTGCCAAGGGCTACACCTTC
>TRBV15|-|TRBJ2-7|-
CASQATGYEQYF
TGTGCCTCCCAGGCGACCGGTTACGAGCAGTACTTC
>TRBV12-5|few|TRBJ1-1|-
CASARVAEAFF
TGTGCTAGTGCCAGGGTCGCTGAAGCTTTCTTT
>TRBV30|-|TRBJ2-3|-
CAWSPRRPGYTDTQYF
TGTGCCTGGAGTCCTCGGCGGCCAGGGTACACAGATACGCAGTATTTT
>TRBV29-1|-|TRBJ2-7|-
CSVVRGSYEQYF
TGCAGCGTTGTTAGGGGGTCCTACGAGCAGTACTTC
>TRBV29-1|once|TRBJ2-5|-
CSVERASTGLHGTQYF
TGCAGCGTTGAACGAGCGTCGACGGGACTCCATGGGACCCAGTACTTC
>TRBV27|-|TRBJ2-3|-
CASTGADTQYF
TGTGCCAGCACCGGAGCAGATACGCAGTATTTT
>TRBV13|-|TRBJ2-7|-
CASSSTAGTLGSYEQYF
TGTGCCAGCAGCTCCACCGCTGGGACATTGGGTTCCTACGAGCAGTACTTC
>TRBV5-6|-|TRBJ2-3|-
CASSLGLGGPDTQYF
TGTGCCAGCAGCTTGGGACTAGGGGGCCCAGATACGCAGTATTTT
>TRBV29-1|-|TRBJ1-1|TRBD1
CSVEVAAILDRGQGAEAFF
TGCAGCGTTGAAGTGGCTGCGATACTGGACAGGGGGCAAGGGGCTGAAGCTTTCTTT
>TRBV9|few|TRBJ2-7|-
CASSVGEGSYEQYF
TGTGCCAGCAGCGTAGGTGAGGGTTCCTACGAGCAGTACTTC
>TRBV10-2|-|TRBJ2-3|TRBD2
CASSDSETSGGATSTDTQYF
TGCGCCAGCAGTGACTCCGAGACTAGCGGGGGGGCAACTAGCACAGATACGCAGTATTTT
>TRBV13|-|TRBJ2-1|-
CASSGPVNEQFF
TGTGCCAGCAGCGGACCAGTGAATGAGCAGTTCTTC
>TRBV6-4|-|TRBJ2-1|TRBD1
CASSTGQGALEQFF
TGTGCCAGCAGTACGGGACAGGGGGCCCTTGAGCAGTTCTTC
>TRBV7-3|-|TRBJ2-6|TRBD1
CASSLEGTGKLSGANVLTF
TGTGCCAGCAGCTTAGAGGGGACAGGCAAACTCTCTGGGGCCAACGTCCTGACTTTC
>TRBV5-8|-|TRBJ2-4|-
CASSPWTTKNIQYF
TGTGCCAGCAGCCCCTGGACAACCAAAAACATTCAGTACTTC
>TRBV7-9|few|TRBJ2-3|TRBD1
CASSFITGDTDTQYF
TGTGCCAGCAGCTTCATAACAGGGGACACAGATACGCAGTATTTT
>TRBV15|once|TRBJ1-5|-
CATSRVGDKQPQHF
TGTGCCACCAGCAGAGTCGGGGATAAGCAGCCCCAGCATTTT
>TRBV7-9|-|TRBJ2-1|TRBD2
CASSRLGLAGGRENEQFF
TGTGCCAGCAGCCGACTCGGACTAGCGGGGGGGCGTGAGAATGAGCAGTTCTTC